These 9 T cell receptor beta chains were all obtained from the same sample, sequenced in a study of blood T cell repertoires in COVID-19. The table came from immunoSEQ multiplex PCR; TCRdb's copy has only in-frame clones and leaves some out. The table shows approximately 200,000 clones, with 85% to 90% occurring only once. The specimen sequenced was PBMCs or T cells enriched from blood (not recorded which). The receptors stem from a man younger than 45 who had recovered from COVID-19.

The chain uses TRBV10-3 and TRBJ2-3; 7 nucleotides line up with TRBD1. The CDR3 is 14 residues long. Per germline, CDR1 ENHRY and CDR2 SYGVKD. Trimming took 6 bases from V and 2 from J; bases not matched to a gene: 5. CDR3 nucleotide sequence: TGTGCCATCAGACAGGGACAGAACACAGATACGCAGTATTTT. This translates into CAIRQGQNTDTQYF.

This chain joins TRBV5-1 and TRBJ1-1, with a tentative D call TRBD1 (5 bases). This CDR3 contains 13 residues. Germline V gene sequence: CDR1 SGHRS, CDR2 YFSETQ. V shed 1 base and J shed 6 bases, with 10 bases lying between them. CDR3 bases: TGCGCCAGCAGCTTGATTCGGGGGGCTGAAGCTTTCTTT. The encoded protein is CASSLIRGAEAFF.

The chain has TRBV4-3 and TRBJ2-3; 7 nucleotides line up with TRBD2. Germline V gene lookup returns CDR1 LGHNA and CDR2 YSLEER. The CDR3 extends over 16 amino acids. V was clipped by 3 bases and J by 1 base; unmatched bases: 7. In DNA, the CDR3 is TGCGCCAGCAGCCACGGTCTCACTAGCGGCACAGATACGCAGTATTTT. Its protein is CASSHGLTSGTDTQYF.

The V gene is TRBV27, the J gene TRBJ2-3, with D perhaps matching TRBD2 (6 bases). This CDR3 has 15 amino acids. The V end lost 5 bases, the J end lost 0 bases, and 12 bases lay between the germline ends. Germline V CDR1 and CDR2: MNHEY, SMNVEV (reference sequence). CDR3 DNA: TGTGCCAGCAGTGGTGGGAGGCTAAGCACAGATACGCAGTATTTT. This gives the protein CASSGGRLSTDTQYF.

V and J are TRBV6-2 or TRBV6-3 and TRBJ1-2; no definite D call. The V and J ends lost 4 bases and 4 bases respectively, with 10 bases between them. The CDR3 spans 13 residues. Germline V gene data show CDR1 as MNHEY and CDR2 as SVGEGT. Here the CDR3 reads CASSLTERYGYTF. Written as DNA, the CDR3 is TGTGCCAGCAGTTTGACTGAGCGCTATGGCTACACCTTC.

J is TRBJ1-1 and V is TRBV30; D not certain. The CDR3 is made up of 16 amino acids. Trimming removed 4 bases at V and 3 bases at J, with 21 bases between. Germline lookup yields CDR1 GTSNPN and CDR2 SVGIG (reference sequence). This CDR3 reads CAWMSFGVLPDTEAFF. CDR3 DNA: TGTGCCTGGATGTCGTTCGGGGTCCTCCCGGACACTGAAGCTTTCTTT.

V is TRBV6-5 and J is TRBJ2-7; 14 nucleotides line up with TRBD2. The ends lost 5 bases at V and 4 bases at J; junction bases unmatched: 4. Germline loops: CDR1 MNHEY, CDR2 SVGAGI. The CDR3 sequence is 15 residues long. The CDR3 DNA is TGTGCCAGCAGTCCTGGGACTAGCGGGAGTTACGAGCAGTACTTC. This sequence encodes CASSPGTSGSYEQYF.

J is TRBJ2-3 and V is TRBV6-1; 10 nucleotides align to TRBD2. Germline loops: CDR1 MNHNS, CDR2 SASEGT. This CDR3 contains 16 residues. V dropped 3 bases and J dropped 5; count of bases not matched to a gene: 8. The CDR3 here is CASSDRLAGEEDTQYF. The CDR3 region has the DNA TGTGCCAGCAGTGACCGGCTAGCGGGGGAGGAAGATACGCAGTATTTT.

The V call is TRBV27, the J call TRBJ2-7; D not certain. The germline gives CDR1 MNHEY, CDR2 SMNVEV (reference sequence). The V end was cut by 1 base, the J end by 3 bases, with 7 bases between. This CDR3 is 13 amino acids long. The CDR3 sequence is CASSLYRGYEQYF. CDR3 bases: TGTGCCAGCAGTTTATACCGAGGCTACGAGCAGTACTTC.